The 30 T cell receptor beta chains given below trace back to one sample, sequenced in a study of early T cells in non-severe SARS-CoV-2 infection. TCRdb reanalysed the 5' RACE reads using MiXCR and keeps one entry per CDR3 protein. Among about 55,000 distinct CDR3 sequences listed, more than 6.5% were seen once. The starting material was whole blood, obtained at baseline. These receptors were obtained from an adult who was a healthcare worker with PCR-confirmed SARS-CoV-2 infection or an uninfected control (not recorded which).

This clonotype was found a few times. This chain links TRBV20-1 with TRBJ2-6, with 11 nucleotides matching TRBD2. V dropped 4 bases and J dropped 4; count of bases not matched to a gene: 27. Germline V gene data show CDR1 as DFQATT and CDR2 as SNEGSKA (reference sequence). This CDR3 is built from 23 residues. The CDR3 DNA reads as TGCAGTGCTAACCCACCCCCGGGACTAGCGGCGTCTGGGCCCTTGATAGGGGCCAACGTCCTGACTTTC. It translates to CSANPPPGLAASGPLIGANVLTF.

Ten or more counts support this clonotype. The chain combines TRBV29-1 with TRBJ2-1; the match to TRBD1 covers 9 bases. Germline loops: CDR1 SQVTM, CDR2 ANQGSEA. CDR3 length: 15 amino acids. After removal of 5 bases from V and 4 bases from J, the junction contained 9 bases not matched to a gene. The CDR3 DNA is TGCAGCGTTTTCCCTCCCGGGACAGGGTACAATGAGCAGTTCTTC. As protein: CSVFPPGTGYNEQFF.

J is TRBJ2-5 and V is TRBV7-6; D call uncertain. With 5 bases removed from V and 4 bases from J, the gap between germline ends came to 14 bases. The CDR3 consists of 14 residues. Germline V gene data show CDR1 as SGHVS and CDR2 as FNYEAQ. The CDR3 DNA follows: TGTGCCAGCAGCCCCGAGGAGACCCGAGAGACCCAGTACTTC. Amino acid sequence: CASSPEETRETQYF.

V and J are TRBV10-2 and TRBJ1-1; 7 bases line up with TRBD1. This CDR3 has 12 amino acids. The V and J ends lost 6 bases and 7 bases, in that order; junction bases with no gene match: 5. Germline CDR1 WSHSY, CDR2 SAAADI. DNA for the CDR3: TGCGCCAGCAGCCGGGACAGCAGTGAAGCTTTCTTT. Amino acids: CASSRDSSEAFF.

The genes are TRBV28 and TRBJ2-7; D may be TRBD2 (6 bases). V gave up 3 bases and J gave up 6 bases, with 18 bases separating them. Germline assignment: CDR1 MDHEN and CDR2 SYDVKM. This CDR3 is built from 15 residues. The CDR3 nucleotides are TGTGCCAGCAGTTTGGTCATCGGGGGTTCGGGCGAGCAGTACTTC. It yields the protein CASSLVIGGSGEQYF. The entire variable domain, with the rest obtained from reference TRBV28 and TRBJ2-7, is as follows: DVKVTQSSRYLVKRTGEKVFLECVQDMDHENMFWYRQDPGLGLRLIYFSYDVKMKEKGDIPEGYSVSREKKERFSLILESASTNQTSMYLCASSLVIGGSGEQYFGPGTRLTVT.

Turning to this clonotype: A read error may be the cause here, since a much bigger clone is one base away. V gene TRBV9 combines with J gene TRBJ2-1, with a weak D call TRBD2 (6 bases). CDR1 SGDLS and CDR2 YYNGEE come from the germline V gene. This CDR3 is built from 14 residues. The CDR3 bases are TGTGCCAGCAGCGTTACTCCAACTAGCCCTGAGCGGTTCTTC. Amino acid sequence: CASSVTPTSPERFF.

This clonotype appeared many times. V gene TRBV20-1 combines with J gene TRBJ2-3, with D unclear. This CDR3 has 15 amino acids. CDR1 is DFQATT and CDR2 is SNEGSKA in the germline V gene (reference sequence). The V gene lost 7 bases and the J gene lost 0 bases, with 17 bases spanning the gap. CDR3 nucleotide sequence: TGCAGTGTAGAATCGGACCCTTTTAGCACAGATACGCAGTATTTT. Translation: CSVESDPFSTDTQYF.

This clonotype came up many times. This chain's CDR3 is CASSEAPGTQETQYF. CDR3 coding DNA: TGTGCCAGCAGTGAAGCCCCAGGGACACAAGAGACCCAGTACTTC. V gene TRBV2 combines with J gene TRBJ2-5; perhaps TRBD1 as D (6 bases). Germline loops: CDR1 SNHLY, CDR2 FYNNEI. V shed 0 bases and J shed 2 bases, with 10 bases lying between them. The CDR3 totals 15 residues.

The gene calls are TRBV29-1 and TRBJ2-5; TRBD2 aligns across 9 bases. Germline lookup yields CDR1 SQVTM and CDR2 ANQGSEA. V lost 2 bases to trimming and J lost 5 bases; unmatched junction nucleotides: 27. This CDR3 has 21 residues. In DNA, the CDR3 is TGCAGCGTTGAAATCCCTTCCTCGAGCTATGGCGGGGGGGCCTACCGGGAGACCCAGTACTTC. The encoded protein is CSVEIPSSSYGGGAYRETQYF.

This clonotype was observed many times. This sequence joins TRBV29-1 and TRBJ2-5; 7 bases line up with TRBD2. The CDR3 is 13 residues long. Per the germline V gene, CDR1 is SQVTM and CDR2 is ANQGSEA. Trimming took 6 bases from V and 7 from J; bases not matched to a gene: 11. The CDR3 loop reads CSVSWAGVATQYF. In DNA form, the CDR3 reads TGCAGCGTAAGCTGGGCGGGGGTGGCGACCCAGTACTTC.

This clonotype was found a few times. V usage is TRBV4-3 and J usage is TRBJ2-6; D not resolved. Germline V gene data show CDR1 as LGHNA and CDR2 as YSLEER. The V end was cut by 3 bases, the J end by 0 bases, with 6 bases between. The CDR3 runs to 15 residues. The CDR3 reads CASSHVTSGANVLTF. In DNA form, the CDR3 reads TGCGCCAGCAGCCACGTCACCTCTGGGGCCAACGTCCTGACTTTC.

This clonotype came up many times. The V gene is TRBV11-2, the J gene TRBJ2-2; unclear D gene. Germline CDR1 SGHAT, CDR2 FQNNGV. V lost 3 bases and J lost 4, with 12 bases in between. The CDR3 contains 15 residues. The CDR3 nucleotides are TGTGCCAGCAGCTTTGGCAGGACCCTCACCGGGGAGCTGTTTTTT. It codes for CASSFGRTLTGELFF.

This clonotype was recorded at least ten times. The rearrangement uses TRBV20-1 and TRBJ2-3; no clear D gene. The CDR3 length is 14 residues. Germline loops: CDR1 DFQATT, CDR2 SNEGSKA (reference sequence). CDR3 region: CSKRMVGDTDTQYF. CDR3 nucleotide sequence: TGCAGCAAAAGAATGGTTGGAGACACAGATACGCAGTATTTT.

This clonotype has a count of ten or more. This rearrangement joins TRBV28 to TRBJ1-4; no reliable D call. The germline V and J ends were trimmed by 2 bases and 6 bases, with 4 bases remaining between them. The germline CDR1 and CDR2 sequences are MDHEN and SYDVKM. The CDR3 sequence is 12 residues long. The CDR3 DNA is TGTGCCAGCAGTTTAAGGGATGAAAAACTGTTTTTT. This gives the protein CASSLRDEKLFF.

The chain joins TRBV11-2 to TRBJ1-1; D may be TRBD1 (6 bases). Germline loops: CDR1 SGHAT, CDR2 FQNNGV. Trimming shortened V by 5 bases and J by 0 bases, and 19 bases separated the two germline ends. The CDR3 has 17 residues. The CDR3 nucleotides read TGTGCCAGCAGCCCCCTGCGAGGGGGGCGTATGAACACTGAAGCTTTCTTT. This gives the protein CASSPLRGGRMNTEAFF.

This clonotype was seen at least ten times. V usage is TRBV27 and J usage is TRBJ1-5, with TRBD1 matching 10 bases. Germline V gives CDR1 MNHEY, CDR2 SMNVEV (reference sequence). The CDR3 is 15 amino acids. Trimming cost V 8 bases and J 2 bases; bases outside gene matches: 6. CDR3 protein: CASGQGVFGNQPQHF. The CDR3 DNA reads TGTGCCAGCGGACAGGGGGTTTTTGGCAATCAGCCCCAGCATTTT.

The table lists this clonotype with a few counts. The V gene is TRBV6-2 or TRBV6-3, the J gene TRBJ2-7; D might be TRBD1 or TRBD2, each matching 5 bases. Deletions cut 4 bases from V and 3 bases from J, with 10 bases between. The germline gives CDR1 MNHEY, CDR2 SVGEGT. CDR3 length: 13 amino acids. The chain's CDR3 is CASSWDGNYEQYF. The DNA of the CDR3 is TGTGCCAGCAGTTGGGACGGGAACTACGAGCAGTACTTC.

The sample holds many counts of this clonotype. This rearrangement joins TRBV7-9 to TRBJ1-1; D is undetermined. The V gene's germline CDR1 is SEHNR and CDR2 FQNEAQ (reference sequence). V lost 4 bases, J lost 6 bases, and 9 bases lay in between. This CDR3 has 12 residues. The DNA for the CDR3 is TGTGCCAGCAGCTACAAGGAGTCTGAAGCTTTCTTT. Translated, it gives CASSYKESEAFF.

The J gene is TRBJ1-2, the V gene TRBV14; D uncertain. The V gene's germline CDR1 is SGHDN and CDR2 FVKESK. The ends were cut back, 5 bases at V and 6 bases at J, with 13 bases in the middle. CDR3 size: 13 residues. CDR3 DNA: TGTGCCAGCAGCGAAAGGGCTTTCGATGGCTACACCTTC. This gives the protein CASSERAFDGYTF.

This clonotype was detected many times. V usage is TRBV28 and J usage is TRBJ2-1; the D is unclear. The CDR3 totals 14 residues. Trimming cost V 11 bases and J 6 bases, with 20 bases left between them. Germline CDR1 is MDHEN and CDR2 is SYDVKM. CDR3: CASTTTIWGNEQFF. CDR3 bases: TGTGCCTCCACAACTACTATCTGGGGCAATGAGCAGTTCTTC.

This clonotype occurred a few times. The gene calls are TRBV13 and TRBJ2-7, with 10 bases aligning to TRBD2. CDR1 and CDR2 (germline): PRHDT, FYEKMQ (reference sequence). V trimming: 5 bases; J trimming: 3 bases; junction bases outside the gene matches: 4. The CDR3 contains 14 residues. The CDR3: CASSQLAGFYEQYF. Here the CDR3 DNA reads TGTGCCAGCAGCCAACTAGCGGGGTTCTACGAGCAGTACTTC.

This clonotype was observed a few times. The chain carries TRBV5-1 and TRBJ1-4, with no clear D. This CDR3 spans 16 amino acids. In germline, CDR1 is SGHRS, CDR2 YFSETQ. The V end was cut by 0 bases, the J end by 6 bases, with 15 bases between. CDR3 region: CASSLGPLLMDEKLFF. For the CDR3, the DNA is TGCGCCAGCAGCTTGGGGCCGCTGCTAATGGATGAAAAACTGTTTTTT. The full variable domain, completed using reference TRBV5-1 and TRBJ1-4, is KAGVTQTPRYLIKTRGQQVTLSCSPISGHRSVSWYQQTPGQGLQFLFEYFSETQRNKGNFPGRFSGRQFSNSRSEMNVSTLELGDSALYLCASSLGPLLMDEKLFFGSGTQLSVL.

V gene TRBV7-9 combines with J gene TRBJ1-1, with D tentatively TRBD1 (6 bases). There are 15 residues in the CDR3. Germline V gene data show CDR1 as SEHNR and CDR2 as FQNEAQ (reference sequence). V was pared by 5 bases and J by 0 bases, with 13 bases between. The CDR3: CASSPGGSLNTEAFF. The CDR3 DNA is TGTGCCAGCAGCCCTGGGGGCAGTTTGAACACTGAAGCTTTCTTT.

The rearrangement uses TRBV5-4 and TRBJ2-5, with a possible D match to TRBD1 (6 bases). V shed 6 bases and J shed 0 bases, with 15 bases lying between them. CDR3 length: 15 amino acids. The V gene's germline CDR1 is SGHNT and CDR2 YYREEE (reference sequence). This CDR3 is CASKSQGTNQETQYF. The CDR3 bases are TGTGCCAGCAAGTCCCAGGGGACCAACCAAGAGACCCAGTACTTC.

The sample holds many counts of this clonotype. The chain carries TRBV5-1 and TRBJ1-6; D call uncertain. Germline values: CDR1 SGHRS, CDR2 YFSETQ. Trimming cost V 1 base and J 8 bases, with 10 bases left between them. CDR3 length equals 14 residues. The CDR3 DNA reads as TGCGCCAGCAGCTTGTTACAGAAGGATTCACCCCTCCACTTT. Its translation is CASSLLQKDSPLHF.

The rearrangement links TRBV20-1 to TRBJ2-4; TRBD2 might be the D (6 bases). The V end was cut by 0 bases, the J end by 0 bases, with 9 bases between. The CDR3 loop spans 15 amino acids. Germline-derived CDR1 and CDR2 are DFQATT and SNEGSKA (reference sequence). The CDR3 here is CSARDSGLAKNIQYF. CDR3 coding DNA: TGCAGTGCTAGAGATAGCGGCTTAGCCAAAAACATTCAGTACTTC.

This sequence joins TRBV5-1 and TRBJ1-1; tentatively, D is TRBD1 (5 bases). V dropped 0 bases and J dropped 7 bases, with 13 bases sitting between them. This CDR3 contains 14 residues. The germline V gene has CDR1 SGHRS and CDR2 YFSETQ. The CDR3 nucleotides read TGCGCCAGCAGCTTGGACCCCAGGCAGGGTGAAGCTTTCTTT. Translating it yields CASSLDPRQGEAFF. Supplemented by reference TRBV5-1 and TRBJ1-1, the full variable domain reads KAGVTQTPRYLIKTRGQQVTLSCSPISGHRSVSWYQQTPGQGLQFLFEYFSETQRNKGNFPGRFSGRQFSNSRSEMNVSTLELGDSALYLCASSLDPRQGEAFFGQGTRLTVV.

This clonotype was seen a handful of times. CDR3: CASSDRRSLNTEAFF. CDR3 coding DNA: TGTGCCAGCAGTGATCGGCGGTCTCTGAACACTGAAGCTTTCTTT. This chain uses TRBV2 with TRBJ1-1; no definite D call. CDR3 length: 15 residues. Germline lookup yields CDR1 SNHLY and CDR2 FYNNEI. Trimming stripped 3 bases from V and 0 bases from J, with 11 bases between.

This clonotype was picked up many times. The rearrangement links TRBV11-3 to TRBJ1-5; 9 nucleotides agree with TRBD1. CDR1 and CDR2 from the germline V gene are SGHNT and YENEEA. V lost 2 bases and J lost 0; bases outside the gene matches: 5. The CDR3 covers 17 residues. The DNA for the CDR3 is TGTGCCAGCAGCTTATCCGGGGACAGGGATAGCAATCAGCCCCAGCATTTT. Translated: CASSLSGDRDSNQPQHF.

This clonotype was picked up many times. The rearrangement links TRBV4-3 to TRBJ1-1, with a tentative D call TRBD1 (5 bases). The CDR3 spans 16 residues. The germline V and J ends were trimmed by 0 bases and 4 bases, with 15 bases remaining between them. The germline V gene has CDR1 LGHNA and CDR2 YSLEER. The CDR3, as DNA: TGCGCCAGCAGCCAAGATATGAACGCGGGGGGCACTGAAGCTTTCTTT. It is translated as CASSQDMNAGGTEAFF.